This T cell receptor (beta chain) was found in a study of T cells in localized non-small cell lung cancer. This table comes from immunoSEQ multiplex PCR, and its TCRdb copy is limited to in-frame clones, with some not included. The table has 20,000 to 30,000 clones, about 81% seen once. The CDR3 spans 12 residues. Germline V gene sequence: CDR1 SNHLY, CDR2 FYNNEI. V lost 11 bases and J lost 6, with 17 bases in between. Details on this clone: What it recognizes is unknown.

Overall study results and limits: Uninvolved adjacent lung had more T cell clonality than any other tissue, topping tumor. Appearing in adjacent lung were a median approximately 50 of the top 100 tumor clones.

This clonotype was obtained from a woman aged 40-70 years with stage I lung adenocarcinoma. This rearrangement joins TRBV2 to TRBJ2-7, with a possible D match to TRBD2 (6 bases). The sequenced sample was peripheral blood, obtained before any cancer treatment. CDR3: CARRTPGGEQYF. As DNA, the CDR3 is TGTGCCCGAAGGACTCCCGGGGGCGAGCAGTACTTC.